The 19 T cell receptor beta chains reported below all come from one sample, sequenced in a study of T cell responses to AZD1222 COVID-19 vaccine. Profiled with immunoSEQ multiplex PCR; TCRdb holds only in-frame clones, not every one. The sample consists of roughly 110,000 clones, 70% to 90% of them appearing once. This specimen was peripheral blood, taken 28 days after the second AZD1222 dose. Every receptor here comes from an adult who received the AZD1222 COVID-19 vaccine.

The V and J genes are TRBV14 and TRBJ2-5, with D possibly TRBD2 on 5 matching bases. Deletions cut 4 bases from V and 0 bases from J, with 9 bases between. Germline V gene sequence: CDR1 SGHDN, CDR2 FVKESK. The CDR3 length is 14 residues. Here the CDR3 DNA reads TGTGCCAGCAGCCCTCTCGGGGACCAAGAGACCCAGTACTTC. Encoded protein: CASSPLGDQETQYF.

This clone was recorded only once. J is TRBJ1-2 and V is TRBV6-2 or TRBV6-3; D ambiguous. CDR1 MNHEY and CDR2 SVGEGT come from the germline V gene. Trimming left V 3 bases short and J 1 base short, with 6 bases between. This CDR3 is 13 amino acids long. The CDR3 DNA sequence: TGTGCCAGCAGTTATGGGAATAACTATGGCTACACCTTC. Amino acids: CASSYGNNYGYTF.

The rearrangement joins TRBV21-1 to TRBJ1-2; the D segment call TRBD1 is taken from the table without a DNA check. TRBV21-1 is a known pseudogene. The CDR3 has 13 residues. This CDR3 reads CASSTDRVYGYTF. CDR3 bases: TGTGCCAGCAGCACCGACAGGGTCTATGGCTACACCTTC.

This sequence joins TRBV5-6 and TRBJ2-3; tentatively, D is TRBD1 or TRBD2 (6 bases each). Germline CDR1 and CDR2: SGHDT and YYEEEE. This CDR3 has 16 amino acids. The V end lost 3 bases, the J end lost 0 bases, and 14 bases lay between the germline ends. CDR3 DNA: TGTGCCAGCAGCTCCTTACAGGGACTTAGCACAGATACGCAGTATTTT. It translates to CASSSLQGLSTDTQYF.

The chain recombines TRBV18 with TRBJ2-7; D gene uncertain. Germline V gene sequence: CDR1 KGHSH, CDR2 LQKENI. The CDR3 has 14 residues. Trimming took 1 base from V and 2 from J, leaving 9 bases between them. The CDR3 region has the DNA TGTGCCAGCTCACCACGGGCTCGTCCCTACGAGCAGTACTTC. Its translation: CASSPRARPYEQYF.

The chain recombines TRBV3-1 (or the pseudogene TRBV3-2) with TRBJ1-3; no firm D call. Germline V gives CDR1 LGHDT, CDR2 YNNKEL (reference sequence). The CDR3 sequence is 16 residues long. V was trimmed by 0 bases and J by 0 bases, leaving 9 bases between them. CDR3 nucleotides: TGTGCCAGCAGCCAAGATACTCCATTCTCTGGAAACACCATATATTTT. It yields the protein CASSQDTPFSGNTIYF.

The J gene is TRBJ2-5, the V gene TRBV18; weak D call: TRBD1 (5 bases). The germline gives CDR1 KGHSH, CDR2 LQKENI. This CDR3 has 13 residues. The V end lost 1 base, the J end lost 3 bases, and 6 bases lay between the germline ends. The DNA of the CDR3 is TGTGCCAGCTCACCACAGACAGAAGAGACCCAGTACTTC. It encodes CASSPQTEETQYF. Based on the CDR3 plus reference TRBV18 and TRBJ2-5, the full variable domain is NAGVMQNPRHLVRRRGQEARLRCSPMKGHSHVYWYRQLPEEGLKFMVYLQKENIIDESGMPKERFSAEFPKEGPSILRIQQVVRGDSAAYFCASSPQTEETQYFGPGTRLLVL.

The chain has TRBV18 and TRBJ2-5; no definite D call. CDR3 length: 14 amino acids. V lost 0 bases and J lost 5, with 10 bases in between. Germline CDR1 reads KGHSH; CDR2 reads LQKENI. The CDR3 DNA sequence: TGTGCCAGCTCACCACCTGGGCCCTCGGAGACCCAGTACTTC. Translated: CASSPPGPSETQYF.

The chain has TRBV28 and TRBJ2-2, with D perhaps matching TRBD2 (5 bases). The V gene lost 3 bases and the J gene lost 0 bases, with 14 bases spanning the gap. Germline V gene data show CDR1 as MDHEN and CDR2 as SYDVKM. This CDR3 contains 17 residues. DNA of the CDR3: TGTGCCAGCAGTTTTAGACTCGCGGACTCGAACACCGGGGAGCTGTTTTTT. This encodes CASSFRLADSNTGELFF.

V usage is TRBV11-3 and J usage is TRBJ2-3; TRBD2 aligns across 8 bases. The CDR3 sequence is 15 residues long. V lost 1 base and J lost 3; bases outside the gene matches: 3. Looked up from germline, CDR1 is SGHNT and CDR2 is YENEEA. The CDR3 reads CASSLAGGPTDTQYF. The DNA of the CDR3 is TGTGCCAGCAGCTTAGCGGGGGGGCCAACAGATACGCAGTATTTT.

The gene calls are TRBV10-3 and TRBJ1-2; 11 nucleotides match TRBD1. J was trimmed by 5 bases and V by 0 bases; bases with no gene match: 2. Germline CDR1 and CDR2: ENHRY and SYGVKD. There are 15 residues in the CDR3. For the CDR3, the DNA is TGTGCCATCAGTGAGTCGGGGACAGGGGGTTATGGCTACACCTTC. This sequence encodes CAISESGTGGYGYTF.

This chain uses TRBV30 with TRBJ1-1; D is uncertain. The CDR3 contains 15 residues. Trimming pared 0 bases from V and 0 bases from J, leaving 11 bases between. Germline V gene sequence: CDR1 GTSNPN, CDR2 SVGIG (reference sequence). The CDR3 loop is CAWSVMAGLNTEAFF. CDR3 sequence (DNA): TGTGCCTGGAGTGTAATGGCAGGCCTGAACACTGAAGCTTTCTTT.

The V gene is TRBV6-5, the J gene TRBJ2-6; D is possibly TRBD1 or TRBD2 (5 bases each). Trimming cost V 2 bases and J 2 bases, with 7 bases left between them. The germline gives CDR1 MNHEY, CDR2 SVGAGI. The CDR3 loop spans 15 amino acids. The chain's CDR3 is CASSYGGPGANVLTF. The CDR3 nucleotides read TGTGCCAGCAGTTACGGGGGACCTGGGGCCAACGTCCTGACTTTC.

This rearrangement joins TRBV6-5 to TRBJ1-3, with a possible D match to TRBD1 (5 bases). V shed 2 bases and J shed 2 bases, with 10 bases lying between them. The CDR3 length is 15 residues. Looked up from germline, CDR1 is MNHEY and CDR2 is SVGAGI. CDR3 region: CASSYQGVAGNTIYF. The CDR3 coding sequence is TGTGCCAGCAGTTACCAAGGGGTGGCTGGAAACACCATATATTTT.

V usage is TRBV18 and J usage is TRBJ1-1; weak D call: TRBD1 (5 bases). The CDR3 sequence is 14 residues long. The germline gives CDR1 KGHSH, CDR2 LQKENI. The germline V and J ends were trimmed by 3 bases and 0 bases, with 8 bases remaining between them. The CDR3 reads CASSPQGLNTEAFF. The DNA of the CDR3 is TGTGCCAGCTCACCGCAGGGCCTGAACACTGAAGCTTTCTTT.

The V call is TRBV7-2, the J call TRBJ2-1, with 9 nucleotides matching TRBD2. Germline CDR1 reads SGHTA; CDR2 reads FQGNSA. CDR3 length: 13 amino acids. V dropped 5 bases and J dropped 8; count of bases not matched to a gene: 4. The CDR3 region is CASSPSGGYEQFF. CDR3 in DNA: TGTGCCAGCAGCCCCAGCGGGGGGTATGAGCAGTTCTTC.

This chain joins TRBV4-2 and TRBJ2-6; 11 bases align to TRBD1. V lost 5 bases to trimming and J lost 1 base; unmatched junction nucleotides: 7. From germline, CDR1 is LGHNA and CDR2 YNFKEQ. The CDR3 consists of 18 residues. CDR3 DNA: TGTGCCAGCAGCGAAAGGGACAGGGGGAGATCTGGGGCCAACGTCCTGACTTTC. This gives the protein CASSERDRGRSGANVLTF.

About this clone: The junction differs from germline at one of its ends, possibly a read error. The chain combines TRBV5-6 with TRBJ1-4; a weak D match, TRBD1 (6 bases). CDR1 is SGHDT and CDR2 is YYEEEE in the germline V gene. The CDR3 totals 15 residues. The CDR3 coding sequence is TGTGCCAGCAGCTCCTCCGGGACAACCAATGAAAAACTGTTTTTT. The encoded protein is CASSSSGTTNEKLFF.

This chain connects TRBV19 to TRBJ2-3; 7 nucleotides line up with TRBD1. V trimming: 3 bases; J trimming: 2 bases; junction bases outside the gene matches: 5. Looked up from germline, CDR1 is LNHDA and CDR2 is SQIVND (reference sequence). This CDR3 region has 15 residues. CDR3 residues: CASSITGALTDTQYF. In DNA form, the CDR3 reads TGTGCCAGTAGTATCACAGGGGCCCTCACAGATACGCAGTATTTT.